Reported below is one TCR beta chain. This sample was taken from a study of blood T cell repertoires in COVID-19. Libraries were prepared by immunoSEQ multiplex PCR; TCRdb keeps only in-frame clonotypes and omits some of them. The sample gives about 200,000 clones, around 89% of which show up once; approximately 4.4% is in the top ten. This CDR3 is 14 amino acids long. V lost 3 bases and J lost 6; bases outside the gene matches: 6. In germline, CDR1 is SQVTM, CDR2 ANQGSEA. The source is a human donor in a cohort sampled during active COVID-19. This chain joins TRBV29-1 and TRBJ2-1, with TRBD2 matching over 9 bases. The specimen sequenced was peripheral blood. The CDR3, as DNA: TGCAGCGTTGAGGGGCGGGAGGGCCGCAATGAGCAGTTCTTC. This gives the protein CSVEGREGRNEQFF.